The 13 T cell receptor beta chains below all came from one sample that was sequenced in a study of CD8 T cells in ankylosing spondylitis. One entry per CDR3 protein, called by TCRdb with MiXCR from the 5' RACE reads. This table has some 130,000 distinct CDR3 sequences, just under 7.5% appearing once. The material sequenced was blood, either unsorted or a sorted T cell fraction (not recorded which). The origin of the receptors is a female donor with ankylosing spondylitis or in good health (not recorded which).

This clonotype was counted a few times. The V call is TRBV5-1, the J call TRBJ1-2; the D is unclear. This CDR3 has 14 residues. Germline CDR1 SGHRS, CDR2 YFSETQ. Trimming shortened V by 1 base and J by 4 bases, and 11 bases separated the two germline ends. CDR3 bases: TGCGCCAGCAGCTTGACTGGACCGGCCTATGGCTACACCTTC. Translation gives CASSLTGPAYGYTF.

This rearrangement joins TRBV28 to TRBJ2-3; D call uncertain. Trimming took off 3 bases at V and 2 bases at J, with 15 bases between the two ends. Germline loops: CDR1 MDHEN, CDR2 SYDVKM. This CDR3 has 16 amino acids. The DNA of the CDR3 is TGTGCCAGCAGTTTGGGCGAGAGGAGACTCACAGATACGCAGTATTTT. Amino acid sequence: CASSLGERRLTDTQYF.

On this clonotype: Germline is not matched at one junction end, which may reflect a read error. The chain carries TRBV5-1 and TRBJ1-2; 9 nucleotides agree with TRBD1. Germline values: CDR1 SGHRS, CDR2 YFSETQ. This CDR3 has 14 amino acids. Here the CDR3 DNA reads TGCACCAGCAGCTTGGGACAGGGTAACTATGGCTACACCTTC. Its translation: CTSSLGQGNYGYTF.

This clonotype was found many times. V is TRBV3-1 and J is TRBJ1-1, with D possibly matching TRBD1 (5 bases). Trimming left V 2 bases short and J 0 bases short, with 10 bases between. CDR3 length: 15 amino acids. Germline V gene lookup returns CDR1 LGHDT and CDR2 YNNKEL (reference sequence). In DNA form, the CDR3 reads TGTGCCAGCAGCCAACGTGCAGGGATGAACACTGAAGCTTTCTTT. Amino acids: CASSQRAGMNTEAFF. Full variable domain (outside the CDR3, taken from reference TRBV3-1 and TRBJ1-1): DTAVSQTPKYLVTQMGNDKSIKCEQNLGHDTMYWYKQDSKKFLKIMFSYNNKELIINETVPNRFSPKSPDKAHLNLHINSLELGDSAVYFCASSQRAGMNTEAFFGQGTRLTVV.

This chain joins TRBV4-1 and TRBJ1-5, with D possibly matching TRBD1 (5 bases). CDR3 size: 16 residues. Germline CDR1 and CDR2: MGHRA and YSYEKL. Trimming left V 3 bases short and J 7 bases short, with 19 bases between. The CDR3 here is CASSHPGFQNLQPQHF. CDR3 DNA sequence: TGCGCCAGCAGCCACCCAGGGTTCCAAAATCTACAGCCCCAGCATTTT.

This clonotype came up many times. This chain links TRBV5-1 with TRBJ2-5; D might be TRBD2 (6 bases). There are 15 residues in the CDR3. Germline CDR1 and CDR2: SGHRS and YFSETQ. The germline V and J ends were trimmed by 2 bases and 5 bases, with 16 bases remaining between them. CDR3 in amino acids: CASSLSGTYQETQYF. The CDR3 coding sequence is TGCGCCAGCAGCTTATCCGGGACTTATCAGGAGACCCAGTACTTC.

This clonotype was picked up a small number of times. This chain links TRBV18 with TRBJ1-3, with 7 bases lining up with TRBD1. The CDR3 has 16 amino acids. V gave up 3 bases and J gave up 0 bases; unmatched junction bases: 5. Germline V CDR1 and CDR2: KGHSH, LQKENI. Here the CDR3 reads CASSPGQANSGNTIYF. In DNA form, the CDR3 reads TGTGCCAGCTCACCCGGACAGGCGAACTCTGGAAACACCATATATTTT.

This clonotype was detected ten times or more. This chain connects TRBV7-6 to TRBJ2-7, with 10 bases that match TRBD2. V lost 2 bases and J lost 2; bases outside the gene matches: 3. The CDR3 is made up of 15 amino acids. The germline gives CDR1 SGHVS, CDR2 FNYEAQ. The CDR3 here is CASSLRTSGTYEQYF. CDR3 DNA: TGTGCCAGCAGCTTAAGGACTAGCGGCACCTACGAGCAGTACTTC.

This clonotype occurred many times. The chain employs TRBV20-1 and TRBJ2-7; 11 positions agree with TRBD2. The CDR3 extends over 15 amino acids. The J segment lost 0 bases and the V segment lost 1 base, leaving 2 bases of the junction unmatched. Germline values: CDR1 DFQATT, CDR2 SNEGSKA (reference sequence). CDR3 nucleotides: TGCAGTGCTAGAGCCACTAGCGGGGGCTCCTACGAGCAGTACTTC. Translating gives CSARATSGGSYEQYF.

This clonotype was seen many times. The CDR3 region has the DNA TGCAGCGTTGGTTCAGGGCGAGATCAGCCCCAGCATTTT. As protein: CSVGSGRDQPQHF. V and J are TRBV29-1 and TRBJ1-5, with a possible D match to TRBD1 (5 bases). In germline, CDR1 is SQVTM, CDR2 ANQGSEA. With 4 bases removed from V and 5 bases from J, the gap between germline ends came to 12 bases. The CDR3 consists of 13 residues.

This clonotype showed up many times. This CDR3 is CATAKGTAGNYGYTF. CDR3 nucleotides: TGTGCCACCGCCAAAGGGACAGCCGGAAACTATGGCTACACCTTC. V gene TRBV24-1 combines with J gene TRBJ1-2; 7 nucleotides match TRBD1. The CDR3 loop spans 15 amino acids. The J segment lost 2 bases and the V segment lost 9 bases, leaving 11 bases of the junction unmatched. Germline V gene data show CDR1 as KGHDR and CDR2 as SFDVKD.

At least ten counts were recorded for this clonotype. The V and J genes are TRBV7-2 and TRBJ1-1, with unresolved D. The CDR3 sequence is 12 residues long. From germline, CDR1 is SGHTA and CDR2 FQGNSA. Deletions cut 5 bases from V and 6 bases from J, with 10 bases between. For the CDR3, the DNA is TGTGCCAGCAGCACTGACATCGCTGAAGCTTTCTTT. This translates into CASSTDIAEAFF.

In this sample, this clonotype turned up many times. The chain employs TRBV2 and TRBJ2-3, with 9 positions matching TRBD1. This CDR3 is 15 amino acids long. CDR1 and CDR2 (germline): SNHLY, FYNNEI. V dropped 7 bases and J dropped 4; count of bases not matched to a gene: 9. CDR3 in amino acids: CASMRRDRDSDTQYF. The CDR3 DNA sequence: TGTGCCAGCATGAGAAGGGACAGGGATTCAGATACGCAGTATTTT.